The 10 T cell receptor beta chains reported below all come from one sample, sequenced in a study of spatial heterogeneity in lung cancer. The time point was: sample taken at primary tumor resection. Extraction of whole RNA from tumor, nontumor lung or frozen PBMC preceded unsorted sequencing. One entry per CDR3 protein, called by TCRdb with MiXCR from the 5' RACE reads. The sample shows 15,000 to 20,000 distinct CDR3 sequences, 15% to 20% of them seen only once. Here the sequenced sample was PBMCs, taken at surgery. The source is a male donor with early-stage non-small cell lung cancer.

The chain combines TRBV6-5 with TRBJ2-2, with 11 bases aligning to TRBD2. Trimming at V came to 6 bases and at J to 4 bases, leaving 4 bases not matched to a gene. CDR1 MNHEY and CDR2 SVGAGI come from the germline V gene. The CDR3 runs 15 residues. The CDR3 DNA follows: TGTGCCAGCAGCCCTAGCGGGGGGAGCACCGGGGAGCTGTTTTTT. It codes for CASSPSGGSTGELFF.

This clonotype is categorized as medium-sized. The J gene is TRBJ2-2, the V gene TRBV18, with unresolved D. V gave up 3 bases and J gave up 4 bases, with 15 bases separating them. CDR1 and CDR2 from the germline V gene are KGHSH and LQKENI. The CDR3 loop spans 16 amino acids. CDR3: CASSPIGRLGTGELFF. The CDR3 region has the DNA TGTGCCAGCTCACCCATCGGGCGTTTGGGCACCGGGGAGCTGTTTTTT. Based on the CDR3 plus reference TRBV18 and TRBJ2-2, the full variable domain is NAGVMQNPRHLVRRRGQEARLRCSPMKGHSHVYWYRQLPEEGLKFMVYLQKENIIDESGMPKERFSAEFPKEGPSILRIQQVVRGDSAAYFCASSPIGRLGTGELFFGEGSRLTVL.

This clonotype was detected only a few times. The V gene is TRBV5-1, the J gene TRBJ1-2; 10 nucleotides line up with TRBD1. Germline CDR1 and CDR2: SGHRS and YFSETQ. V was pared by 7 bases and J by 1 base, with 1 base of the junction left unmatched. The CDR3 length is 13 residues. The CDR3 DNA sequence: TGCGCCAGCGGGACAGGGGATAACTATGGCTACACCTTC. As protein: CASGTGDNYGYTF.

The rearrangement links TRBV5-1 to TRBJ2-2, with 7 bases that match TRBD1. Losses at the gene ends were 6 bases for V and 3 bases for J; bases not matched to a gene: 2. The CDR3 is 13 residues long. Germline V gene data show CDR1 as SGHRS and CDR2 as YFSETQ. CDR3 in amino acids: CASKGADTGELFF. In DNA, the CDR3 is TGCGCCAGCAAGGGGGCGGACACCGGGGAGCTGTTTTTT.

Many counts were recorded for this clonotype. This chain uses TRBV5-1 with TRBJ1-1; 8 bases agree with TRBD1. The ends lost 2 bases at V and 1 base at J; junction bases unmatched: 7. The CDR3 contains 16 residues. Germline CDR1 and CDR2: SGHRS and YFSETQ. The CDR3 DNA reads TGCGCCAGCAGCTTCGGACAGGGAGTAGCGAACACTGAAGCTTTCTTT. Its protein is CASSFGQGVANTEAFF.

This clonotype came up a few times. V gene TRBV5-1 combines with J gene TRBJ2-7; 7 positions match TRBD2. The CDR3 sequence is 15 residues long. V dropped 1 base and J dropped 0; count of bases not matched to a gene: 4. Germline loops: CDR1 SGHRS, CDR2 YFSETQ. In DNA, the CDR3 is TGCGCCAGCAGCTTGCGCGGGGGAACCTCCTACGAGCAGTACTTC. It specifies CASSLRGGTSYEQYF.

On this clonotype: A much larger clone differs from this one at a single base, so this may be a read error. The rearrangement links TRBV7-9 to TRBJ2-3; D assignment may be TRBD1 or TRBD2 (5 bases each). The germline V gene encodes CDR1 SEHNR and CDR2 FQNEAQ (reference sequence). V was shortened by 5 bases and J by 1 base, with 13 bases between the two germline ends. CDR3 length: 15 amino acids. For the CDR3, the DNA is TGTGCCAGCAGCCCGGGGCCTAGGGGCACAGATACGCAGTATTTT. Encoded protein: CASSPGPRGTDTQYF.

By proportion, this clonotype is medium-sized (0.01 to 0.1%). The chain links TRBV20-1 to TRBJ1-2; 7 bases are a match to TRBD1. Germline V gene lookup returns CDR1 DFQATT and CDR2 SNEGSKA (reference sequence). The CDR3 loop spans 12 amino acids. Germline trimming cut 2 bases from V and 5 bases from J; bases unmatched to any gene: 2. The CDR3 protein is CSARPQGYGYTF. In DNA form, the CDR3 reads TGCAGTGCTAGACCACAGGGGTATGGCTACACCTTC.

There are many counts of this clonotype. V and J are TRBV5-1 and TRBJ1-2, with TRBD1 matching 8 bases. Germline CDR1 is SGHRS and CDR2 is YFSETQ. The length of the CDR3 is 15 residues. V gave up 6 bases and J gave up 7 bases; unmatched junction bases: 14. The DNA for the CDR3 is TGCGCCAGCAATCCACAGGGGGATTCATCCTCTGGCTACACCTTC. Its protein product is CASNPQGDSSSGYTF. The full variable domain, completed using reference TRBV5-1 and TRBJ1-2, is KAGVTQTPRYLIKTRGQQVTLSCSPISGHRSVSWYQQTPGQGLQFLFEYFSETQRNKGNFPGRFSGRQFSNSRSEMNVSTLELGDSALYLCASNPQGDSSSGYTFGSGTRLTVV.

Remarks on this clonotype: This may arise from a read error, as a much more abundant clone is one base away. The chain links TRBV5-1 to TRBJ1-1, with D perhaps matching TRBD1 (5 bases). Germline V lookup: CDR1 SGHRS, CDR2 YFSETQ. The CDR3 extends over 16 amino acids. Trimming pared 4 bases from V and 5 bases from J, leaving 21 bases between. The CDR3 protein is CASSPPGLGSWTEAFF. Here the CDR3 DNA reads TGCGCCAGCAGCCCCCCGGGACTGGGGAGTTGGACTGAAGCTTTCTTT.